The rows below give T cell receptor beta chains drawn from one sample of a study of shared T cell receptors in the human thymus. Clones were sequenced by immunoSEQ multiplex PCR, and TCRdb holds only the in-frame ones, with some missing. The table records about 540,000 clones, around 78% of them present only once. The data also belong to a second study, concerning human thymus T cells.

The sequenced sample consisted of thymocytes. The receptor set was obtained from a boy under two years old with a congenital heart defect. Both conserved end residues are part of each CDR3. D genes are given only for firm matches. For some rows the clone size is stated as once, few or many, or as a class when expanded; others skip it.

>-|TRBJ2-2|-|TRBV4-3
CASSQGWRGPGELFF
TGCGCCAGCAGCCAAGGGTGGCGAGGTCCGGGGGAGCTGTTTTTT
>TRBD2|TRBJ2-5|-|TRBV9
CASSVGLAGPQETQYF
TGTGCCAGCAGCGTAGGACTAGCGGGACCCCAAGAGACCCAGTACTTC
>-|TRBJ1-5|-|TRBV27
CASSLSSGTPQQSQHF
TGTGCCAGCAGTTTATCGAGCGGGACACCCCAACAATCCCAGCATTTT
>-|TRBJ1-1|-|TRBV13
CATKAGGQLRNTEAFF
TGTGCCACCAAAGCCGGAGGACAGCTTCGGAACACTGAAGCTTTCTTT
>TRBD2|TRBJ2-1|-|TRBV12-5
CASGSPPGQAHGSSGRHNEQFF
TGTGCTAGTGGTTCTCCGCCGGGACAGGCCCATGGCTCTAGCGGGAGGCACAATGAGCAGTTCTTC
>TRBD2|TRBJ2-3|-|TRBV2
CANSGVRDTQYF
TGTGCCAATAGCGGGGTCCGGGATACGCAGTATTTT
>TRBD1|TRBJ2-2|-|TRBV11-2
CASSLSQGADGELFF
TGTGCCAGCAGCTTATCCCAGGGGGCGGACGGGGAGCTGTTTTTT
>-|TRBJ2-1|once|TRBV29-1
CSVVARGWGPDEQFF
TGCAGCGTTGTCGCTAGGGGTTGGGGGCCCGATGAGCAGTTCTTC
>-|TRBJ2-5|-|TRBV19
CASSIRAQAELLQETQYF
TGTGCCAGTAGTATTAGGGCACAAGCGGAATTACTCCAAGAGACCCAGTACTTC
>-|TRBJ2-7|once|TRBV29-1
CSVDVQGVEQYF
TGCAGCGTAGATGTTCAGGGTGTCGAGCAGTACTTC
>TRBD1|TRBJ1-3|-|TRBV7-8
CASRGTGGGNTIYF
TGTGCCAGCAGGGGAACAGGGGGTGGAAACACCATATATTTT
>-|TRBJ1-3|-|TRBV7-9
CASRPPDTSGNTIYF
TGTGCCAGCAGACCTCCTGACACATCTGGAAACACCATATATTTT
>-|TRBJ2-3|-|TRBV7-2
CASSFRDCVDTQYF
TGTGCCAGCAGCTTTAGGGACTGCGTGGATACGCAGTATTTT
>TRBD1|TRBJ1-2|-|TRBV7-2
CASSLGGDRAANYGYTF
TGTGCCAGCAGCTTAGGCGGAGACAGGGCAGCTAACTATGGCTACACCTTC
>TRBD2|TRBJ2-1|-|TRBV5-1
CASRSGTSGRASPNEQFF
TGCGCCAGCAGGTCCGGGACTAGCGGGAGGGCATCACCCAATGAGCAGTTCTTC
>-|TRBJ1-2|-|TRBV25-1
CASSESKKTVEIYGYTF
TGTGCCAGCAGTGAATCAAAGAAGACAGTCGAGATCTATGGCTACACCTTC
>-|TRBJ2-7|-|TRBV5-4
CASSVGPRDTTYEQYF
TGTGCCAGCAGCGTAGGCCCTCGGGACACAACCTACGAGCAGTACTTC
>TRBD1|TRBJ2-5|-|TRBV18
CASSPLRRGPQETQYF
TGTGCCAGCTCACCATTACGCAGGGGGCCCCAAGAGACCCAGTACTTC
>TRBD1|TRBJ1-1|-|TRBV4-3
CASSQVGQEHLNTEAFF
TGCGCCAGCAGCCAAGTTGGACAGGAGCACTTGAACACTGAAGCTTTCTTT
>TRBD2|TRBJ2-5|-|TRBV5-6
CASSLRASGARETQYF
TGTGCCAGCAGTCTCAGGGCTAGCGGGGCTCGGGAGACCCAGTACTTC
>-|TRBJ2-4|-|TRBV7-9
CASSLEVPGAKNIQYF
TGTGCCAGCAGCTTAGAAGTTCCAGGGGCCAAAAACATTCAGTACTTC
>-|TRBJ2-7|-|TRBV28
CASDARDNIYEQYF
TGTGCCAGCGACGCACGGGACAACATTTACGAGCAGTACTTC
>TRBD2|TRBJ2-1|-|TRBV27
CASSQISPSGEGSNEQFF
TGTGCCAGCAGCCAGATTTCCCCTAGCGGGGAGGGTTCCAATGAGCAGTTCTTC
>TRBD2|TRBJ2-3|-|TRBV30
CAWSVRLAGGPPDTQYF
TGTGCCTGGAGTGTAAGACTAGCGGGAGGTCCTCCGGATACGCAGTATTTT